What follows is one T cell receptor beta chain and its context. This sample stems from a study of blood T cell repertoires in COVID-19. The assay was immunoSEQ multiplex PCR, and TCRdb's table has in-frame clones only and misses some. This table has around 80,000 clones, 60% to 75% appearing once. Looked up from germline, CDR1 is MNHEY and CDR2 is SVGAGI. V gave up 6 bases and J gave up 0 bases, with 9 bases separating them. The CDR3 has 14 residues. The chain carries TRBV6-5 and TRBJ1-5; D is possibly TRBD1 (6 bases). The receptor's source is a man aged 50-60 years with active or convalescent COVID-19. The specimen sequenced was peripheral blood. CDR3 DNA: TGTGCCAGCAGGGGGACAAGTAGCAATCAGCCCCAGCATTTT. This encodes CASRGTSSNQPQHF.